The next 29 T cell receptor beta chains were all read from a single sample in a study of T cells in Graves' hyperthyroidism and ophthalmopathy. Amplified regions were TCR beta CDR3 sequences from RNA transcripts. The primer set for the first-round RT-PCR of the TCR CDR3 was HTBI. TCRdb reprocessed the multiplex PCR reads with MiXCR, giving one entry per CDR3 protein. Of under 400,000 distinct CDR3 sequences in the sample, roughly 15% were seen once. Sequenced sample: blood. These receptors all come from a woman between 55 and 75 years old with Graves' ophthalmopathy.

This clonotype was recorded many times. The chain has TRBV3-1 and TRBJ2-5, with D unclear. CDR1 and CDR2 from the germline V gene are LGHDT and YNNKEL (reference sequence). The CDR3 is 12 residues long. Trimming stripped 1 base from V and 3 bases from J, with 3 bases between. CDR3: CASSQAEETQYF. CDR3 sequence (DNA): TGTGCCAGCAGCCAAGCAGAAGAGACCCAGTACTTC.

V is TRBV12-3 or TRBV12-4 and J is TRBJ2-3; 8 positions match TRBD2. The CDR3 sequence is 16 residues long. The V segment lost 3 bases and the J segment 1 base; nucleotides outside the gene matches: 6. CDR3 protein: CASSFLTSVGTDTQYF. In DNA, the CDR3 is TGTGCCAGCAGTTTCCTGACTAGCGTGGGCACAGATACGCAGTATTTT.

The chain couples TRBV7-2 to TRBJ2-5, with 8 bases lining up with TRBD1. After removal of 0 bases from V and 5 bases from J, the junction contained 5 bases not matched to a gene. Germline values: CDR1 SGHTA, CDR2 FQGNSA. The CDR3 has 15 residues. Here the CDR3 DNA reads TGTGCCAGCAGCTTAGCGGGACAGGTGGTGGAGACCCAGTACTTC. It specifies CASSLAGQVVETQYF.

This clonotype was counted at least ten times. The chain joins TRBV2 to TRBJ1-4; D remains unclear. Germline values: CDR1 SNHLY, CDR2 FYNNEI. The V end was cut by 7 bases, the J end by 5 bases, with 17 bases between. The CDR3 has 15 amino acids. The CDR3 loop reads CASMGSGTRNEKLFF. The CDR3 DNA sequence: TGTGCCAGCATGGGATCCGGAACGAGGAATGAAAAACTGTTTTTT.

Many counts were recorded for this clonotype. The CDR3 spells CASRGTHPEQYF. As DNA, the CDR3 is TGTGCCAGCAGGGGGACTCACCCCGAGCAGTACTTC. This chain uses TRBV2 with TRBJ2-7; D may be TRBD2 (6 bases). The CDR3 extends over 12 amino acids. Germline CDR1 SNHLY, CDR2 FYNNEI. The V gene lost 6 bases and the J gene lost 6 bases, with 12 bases spanning the gap.

The rearrangement uses TRBV5-4 and TRBJ2-1, with 11 bases matching TRBD2. V was pared by 0 bases and J by 5 bases, with 7 bases of the junction left unmatched. Germline lookup yields CDR1 SGHNT and CDR2 YYREEE (reference sequence). This CDR3 is 17 amino acids long. CDR3 in DNA: TGTGCCAGCAGCTTGGCCCCCGGGACTAGCGGAAACAATGAGCAGTTCTTC. Translation gives CASSLAPGTSGNNEQFF.

This clonotype was seen repeatedly, ten times or more. CDR3 in amino acids: CASSLRGTGISYNEQFF. CDR3 DNA: TGTGCCAGCAGTTTAAGGGGGACTGGGATCTCCTACAATGAGCAGTTCTTC. The J gene is TRBJ2-1, the V gene TRBV12-3 or TRBV12-4; D is possibly TRBD1 or TRBD2 (6 bases each). V shed 2 bases and J shed 0 bases, with 14 bases lying between them. The CDR3 covers 17 residues.

This clonotype was seen a handful of times. This chain connects TRBV12-3 or TRBV12-4 to TRBJ2-2; unclear D gene. There are 13 residues in the CDR3. V dropped 3 bases and J dropped 6 bases, with 8 bases sitting between them. CDR3 DNA: TGTGCCAGCAGTTTGAACAGCCCCGGGGAGCTGTTTTTT. This gives the protein CASSLNSPGELFF.

This clonotype was seen ten or more times. The chain uses TRBV20-1 and TRBJ2-7, with 9 nucleotides matching TRBD2. Germline lookup yields CDR1 DFQATT and CDR2 SNEGSKA (reference sequence). This CDR3 is 13 amino acids long. The V and J ends lost 3 bases and 6 bases, in that order; junction bases with no gene match: 6. CDR3 region: CSARAGGPFEQYF. DNA of the CDR3: TGCAGTGCTAGGGCGGGAGGGCCCTTCGAGCAGTACTTC.

This clonotype was seen repeatedly, ten times or more. In DNA form, the CDR3 reads TGTGCCAGCAGCGCCGGGGGGGAACACATTCAGTACTTC. This codes for CASSAGGEHIQYF. J is TRBJ2-4 and V is TRBV2, with TRBD2 identical over 8 bases. Per the germline V gene, CDR1 is SNHLY and CDR2 is FYNNEI. The V and J ends lost 6 bases and 8 bases, in that order; junction bases with no gene match: 6. The CDR3 runs to 13 residues.

This clonotype turned up a few times. V and J are TRBV7-9 and TRBJ2-7; D remains ambiguous. CDR1 SEHNR and CDR2 FQNEAQ come from the germline V gene (reference sequence). Trimming took 7 bases from V and 5 from J, leaving 15 bases between them. There are 13 residues in the CDR3. Here the CDR3 reads CASTPPWAHEQYF. CDR3 bases: TGTGCCAGCACCCCCCCCTGGGCCCACGAGCAGTACTTC.

To note about this clonotype: One base away lies a much larger clone, so this may be a sequencing read error. It is likely a read error, because the conserved phenylalanine at the end of the CDR3 is missing. The rearrangement uses TRBV2 and TRBJ2-3; D is ambiguous. Germline V gives CDR1 SNHLY, CDR2 FYNNEI. V shed 7 bases and J shed 1 base, with 12 bases lying between them. The CDR3 covers 14 residues. CDR3 DNA sequence: TGTGCCAGCACTCTGAAGAGCGGCACAGATACGCAGTATCTT. Translating gives CASTLKSGTDTQYL.

The chain links TRBV20-1 to TRBJ2-7; D gene ambiguous. The germline V gene encodes CDR1 DFQATT and CDR2 SNEGSKA (reference sequence). The CDR3 runs 13 residues. Trimming shortened V by 2 bases and J by 3 bases, and 11 bases separated the two germline ends. The CDR3 is CSARNPWGYEQYF. DNA for the CDR3: TGCAGTGCTAGAAATCCCTGGGGCTACGAGCAGTACTTC.

This clonotype was seen more than once but under ten times. This chain uses TRBV24-1 with TRBJ2-1; 9 nucleotides align to TRBD2. The CDR3 has 15 amino acids. CDR1 is KGHDR and CDR2 is SFDVKD in the germline V gene. After removal of 2 bases from V and 6 bases from J, the junction contained 4 bases not matched to a gene. This CDR3 reads CATSDWAGGRNEQFF. DNA of the CDR3: TGTGCCACCAGTGATTGGGCGGGAGGGCGCAATGAGCAGTTCTTC.

CDR3 region: CASSKDRGLTNEKLFF. The CDR3 bases are TGTGCCAGCAGCAAAGACAGGGGGCTTACTAATGAAAAACTGTTTTTT. The J gene is TRBJ1-4, the V gene TRBV7-9; 10 bases map to TRBD1. The CDR3 is 16 residues long. The junction had 5 bases not matched to a gene; V was cut back by 5 bases and J by 2 bases. CDR1 and CDR2 from the germline V gene are SEHNR and FQNEAQ (reference sequence).

The chain is built from TRBV19 and TRBJ2-1; TRBD1 or TRBD2 may be the D gene (5 bases each). Germline V gene data show CDR1 as LNHDA and CDR2 as SQIVND (reference sequence). V lost 4 bases to trimming and J lost 2 bases, with 12 bases between them. There are 15 residues in the CDR3. CDR3 in amino acids: CASSRRGGTYNEQFF. The CDR3 region has the DNA TGTGCCAGTAGTAGACGGGGCGGTACCTACAATGAGCAGTTCTTC. The whole variable domain, remainder taken from reference TRBV19 and TRBJ2-1, is DGGITQSPKYLFRKEGQNVTLSCEQNLNHDAMYWYRQDPGQGLRLIYYSQIVNDFQKGDIAEGYSVSREKKESFPLTVTSAQKNPTAFYLCASSRRGGTYNEQFFGPGTRLTVL.

This chain joins TRBV20-1 and TRBJ2-1, with D perhaps matching TRBD2 (6 bases). V shed 6 bases and J shed 9 bases, with 24 bases lying between them. The CDR3 length is 15 residues. The germline V gene has CDR1 DFQATT and CDR2 SNEGSKA (reference sequence). The CDR3 spells CSAEERAAGGLEQFF. The CDR3 coding sequence is TGCAGTGCGGAGGAGCGGGCCGCAGGTGGTCTTGAGCAGTTCTTC.

The CDR3 sequence is CAISVRSGTEETQYF. CDR3 in DNA: TGTGCCATCAGTGTGCGCAGCGGGACCGAAGAGACCCAGTACTTC. The chain recombines TRBV10-3 with TRBJ2-5; the match to TRBD2 covers 7 bases. Germline CDR1 is ENHRY and CDR2 is SYGVKD. V shed 4 bases, J shed 3 bases, and the junction held 8 bases outside the gene matches. The CDR3 loop spans 15 amino acids.

The chain has TRBV20-1 and TRBJ2-7, with 9 positions matching TRBD2. CDR3 length equals 15 residues. Germline V gene lookup returns CDR1 DFQATT and CDR2 SNEGSKA (reference sequence). The J segment lost 5 bases and the V segment lost 0 bases, leaving 8 bases of the junction unmatched. CDR3 sequence (DNA): TGCAGTGCTAGAGATTCCGCGGGAGGGCGGAACGAGCAGTACTTC. This gives the protein CSARDSAGGRNEQYF.

This clonotype came up many times. This sequence joins TRBV5-5 and TRBJ2-5; D unclear. Trimming left V 5 bases short and J 0 bases short, with 5 bases between. The CDR3 contains 12 residues. The germline V gene encodes CDR1 SGHKS and CDR2 YYEKEE (reference sequence). CDR3 sequence (DNA): TGTGCCAGCAGTCGGTACCAAGAGACCCAGTACTTC. Its protein is CASSRYQETQYF.

This clonotype was detected ten times or more. The chain carries TRBV24-1 and TRBJ2-3; D is unresolved. CDR3 length: 14 residues. V dropped 4 bases and J dropped 3 bases, with 10 bases sitting between them. Germline CDR1 is KGHDR and CDR2 is SFDVKD. The CDR3 DNA sequence: TGTGCCACCAGTGACCCTCGTGGGACAGATACGCAGTATTTT. This gives the protein CATSDPRGTDTQYF.

Comment on this clonotype: It may be a read error: a sequence one base away is much more abundant. The rearrangement uses TRBV7-9 and TRBJ2-1, with TRBD2 as a possible D gene (5 bases). Trimming took off 6 bases at V and 4 bases at J, with 22 bases between the two ends. CDR1 SEHNR and CDR2 FQNEAQ come from the germline V gene (reference sequence). This CDR3 is 17 amino acids long. CDR3 DNA: TGTGCCAGCAGGCCCTCTACCACTAGGACCCCTTACAATGAGCAGTTCTTC. It encodes CASRPSTTRTPYNEQFF.

In this sample, this clonotype turned up many times. The genes are TRBV2 and TRBJ2-1, with 12 bases that match TRBD1. Germline assignment: CDR1 SNHLY and CDR2 FYNNEI. V was pared by 9 bases and J by 1 base, with 13 bases of the junction left unmatched. The CDR3 sequence is 18 residues long. CDR3 region: CASTPGQGAGSSYNEQFF. CDR3 bases: TGTGCCAGTACTCCGGGACAGGGGGCGGGAAGTTCCTACAATGAGCAGTTCTTC.

This clonotype showed up many times. This sequence joins TRBV7-3 and TRBJ2-4; TRBD2 matches at 9 bases. This CDR3 comprises 17 residues. From germline, CDR1 is SGHTA and CDR2 FQGTGA. V shed 4 bases and J 8 bases; nucleotides not matched to a gene: 15. In nucleotides, the CDR3 is TGTGCCAGCAGCTCATTCGGGGCGGGAGGGCCGAGGGACATTCAGTACTTC. Its translation: CASSSFGAGGPRDIQYF.

J is TRBJ2-3 and V is TRBV28, with 7 positions matching TRBD1. V shed 4 bases, J shed 4 bases, and the junction held 8 bases outside the gene matches. Germline CDR1 reads MDHEN; CDR2 reads SYDVKM. The length of the CDR3 is 15 residues. The CDR3 sequence is CASSYRGPGPDTQYF. The CDR3 DNA reads TGTGCCAGCAGTTATAGGGGGCCAGGCCCAGATACGCAGTATTTT. The full variable domain, its missing parts supplied by reference TRBV28 and TRBJ2-3, is DVKVTQSSRYLVKRTGEKVFLECVQDMDHENMFWYRQDPGLGLRLIYFSYDVKMKEKGDIPEGYSVSREKKERFSLILESASTNQTSMYLCASSYRGPGPDTQYFGPGTRLTVL.

A word on this clonotype: A much larger clone sits a single nucleotide away, making a read error possible. This chain uses TRBV6-2 or TRBV6-3 with TRBJ2-7, with a tentative D call TRBD1 (5 bases). Looked up from germline, CDR1 is MNHEY and CDR2 is SVGEGT. CDR3 length equals 14 residues. CDR3 sequence reads: CASSYYRLPYEQCF. In DNA, the CDR3 is TGTGCCAGCAGTTATTACAGGCTGCCCTACGAGCAGTGCTTC.

This clonotype was recorded many times. This chain connects TRBV3-1 to TRBJ2-7, with D hard to call. CDR3 length equals 12 residues. Trimming cost V 4 bases and J 4 bases, with 8 bases left between them. Germline CDR1 is LGHDT and CDR2 is YNNKEL (reference sequence). The CDR3 nucleotides are TGTGCCAGCAGCCCCAATGAATACGAGCAGTACTTC. Its protein is CASSPNEYEQYF.

The chain recombines TRBV14 with TRBJ1-6; D may be TRBD1 (5 bases). The CDR3 is 15 amino acids. Germline CDR1 and CDR2: SGHDN and FVKESK. Trimming took off 0 bases at V and 9 bases at J, with 12 bases between the two ends. In nucleotides, the CDR3 is TGTGCCAGCAGCCAAGATCTGGGAGGGGTTTCACCCCTCCACTTT. It codes for CASSQDLGGVSPLHF.

The V gene is TRBV25-1, the J gene TRBJ2-7, with 7 bases lining up with TRBD1. The CDR3 is 14 residues long. Germline V gene lookup returns CDR1 MGHDK and CDR2 SYGVNS. Trimming took 7 bases from V and 5 from J; bases not matched to a gene: 11. The CDR3 here is CASTPTGDIHEQYF. CDR3 DNA sequence: TGTGCCAGCACCCCCACAGGGGACATTCACGAGCAGTACTTC.